This T cell receptor beta chain was observed in a study of blood T cell repertoires in COVID-19. Overall study: Researchers got acute and convalescent COVID-19 samples from the United States, Italy and Spain. The analysed material was cDNA or gDNA that came from T cells, B-cell-depleted T cells, or PBMCs.

In the study's own analysis: Amplified reference gene primers provided the basis for estimating nucleated cell counts. Clones were read by immunoSEQ multiplex PCR, and TCRdb kept only the in-frame ones, dropping some. The DNA was the basis for D and trimming; V, J and clone size are from that table. This table holds hundreds of thousands of clones, around 84% found once. Input material: peripheral blood. The receptor's source is a man aged 30 to 45 with active or convalescent COVID-19.

The CDR3 DNA is TGCGCCAGCAGCTTGGTGGTGTTTAGTTATGGCTACACCTTC. It encodes CASSLVVFSYGYTF. The chain uses TRBV5-1 and TRBJ1-2; D is unresolved. This CDR3 is built from 14 residues. Germline CDR1 reads SGHRS; CDR2 reads YFSETQ. Between the trimmed V and J ends, which lost 0 bases and 5 bases, there was a span of 11 bases.